The 25 T cell receptor beta chains given below trace back to one sample, sequenced in a study of T cell responses to AZD1222 COVID-19 vaccine. Method: immunoSEQ multiplex PCR; TCRdb's copy keeps in-frame clones and lacks some. The top ten clones hold about 1% of a sample with 100,000 to 150,000 clones, approximately 91% of them seen once. This specimen consisted of peripheral blood, obtained 28 days after the second AZD1222 dose. Every receptor here comes from an adult who received the AZD1222 COVID-19 vaccine.

The rearrangement links TRBV15 to TRBJ1-2; D is unclear. Germline CDR1 and CDR2: LNHNV and YYDKDF (reference sequence). The CDR3 is 14 amino acids. V lost 0 bases, J lost 5 bases, and 10 bases lay in between. This CDR3 reads CATSRDRGSYGYTF. In DNA, the CDR3 is TGTGCCACCAGCAGAGATCGGGGAAGTTATGGCTACACCTTC.

The chain has TRBV5-1 and TRBJ2-2; 9 bases are shared with TRBD2. This CDR3 has 15 amino acids. The germline V gene has CDR1 SGHRS and CDR2 YFSETQ. The V gene end was trimmed by 4 bases and the J gene end by 2 bases; junction bases not matched to a gene: 3. The CDR3 region is CASSRSGSNTGELFF. Here the CDR3 DNA reads TGCGCCAGCAGCCGTAGCGGGAGTAACACCGGGGAGCTGTTTTTT.

This clone showed up just once. Other DNA sequences in the same sample also yield this CDR3. This sequence joins TRBV30 and TRBJ1-5; the D is unclear. With 0 bases removed from V and 1 base from J, the gap between germline ends came to 4 bases. Germline-derived CDR1 and CDR2 are GTSNPN and SVGIG (reference sequence). The CDR3 spans 13 residues. The CDR3 spells CAWSVDSNQPQHF. The CDR3 nucleotides read TGTGCCTGGAGTGTCGACAGCAATCAGCCCCAGCATTTT. Filled out from reference TRBV30 and TRBJ1-5, the complete variable domain reads SQTIHQWPATLVQPVGSPLSLECTVEGTSNPNLYWYRQAAGRGLQLLFYSVGIGQISSEVPQNLSASRPQDRQFILSSKKLLLSDSGFYLCAWSVDSNQPQHFGDGTRLSIL.

The rearrangement uses TRBV12-3 or TRBV12-4 and TRBJ2-1, with D hard to call. The V end was cut by 1 base, the J end by 9 bases, with 4 bases between. The CDR3 is made up of 11 amino acids. CDR3 coding DNA: TGTGCCAGCAGTTTAGGTAGTGAGCAGTTCTTC. Its translation is CASSLGSEQFF.

This chain uses TRBV7-9 with TRBJ2-2; 7 bases are a match to TRBD2. Germline V lookup: CDR1 SEHNR, CDR2 FQNEAQ (reference sequence). The CDR3 spans 14 residues. V lost 3 bases and J lost 4; bases outside the gene matches: 2. CDR3 DNA sequence: TGTGCCAGCAGCTTGGGGGAGGGCACCGGGGAGCTGTTTTTT. This sequence encodes CASSLGEGTGELFF.

This chain connects TRBV2 to TRBJ1-2; D is unresolved. Trimming left V 7 bases short and J 2 bases short, with 11 bases between. Germline CDR1 and CDR2: SNHLY and FYNNEI. This CDR3 spans 13 amino acids. The CDR3 reads CASTRSGNYGYTF. As DNA, the CDR3 is TGTGCCAGCACCCGATCCGGGAACTATGGCTACACCTTC.

This clone appeared a single time. Mismatch with germline at one junction end may stem from a read error. The gene calls are TRBV7-2 and TRBJ2-1; D is possibly TRBD1 or TRBD2 (5 bases each). The CDR3 has 13 residues. CDR1 and CDR2 from the germline V gene are SGHTA and FQGNSA. DNA of the CDR3: TGTGCCAGCCAAACCCCCACCCCGGGACGCCGGGTCTTC. Encoded protein: CASQTPTPGRRVF.

V gene TRBV10-1 combines with J gene TRBJ2-7, with a possible D match to TRBD2 (8 bases). This CDR3 is built from 15 residues. The germline V gene encodes CDR1 WNHNN and CDR2 SYGVQD (reference sequence). Trimming left V 4 bases short and J 7 bases short, with 20 bases between. The CDR3 spells CASSGRGGRTGEQYF. CDR3 nucleotides: TGCGCCAGCAGTGGGCGGGGCGGGAGGACAGGTGAGCAGTACTTC.

The count of this clone is one. V is TRBV6-5 and J is TRBJ2-7; possible D gene TRBD2, 6 bases. Germline V lookup: CDR1 MNHEY, CDR2 SVGAGI. The V end was cut by 6 bases, the J end by 0 bases, with 9 bases between. This CDR3 spans 13 amino acids. The CDR3 coding sequence is TGTGCCAGCAGGGCGGGGAGCTCCTACGAGCAGTACTTC. Encoded protein: CASRAGSSYEQYF.

The chain has TRBV6-5 and TRBJ1-1; D is unclear. Per the germline V gene, CDR1 is MNHEY and CDR2 is SVGAGI. V shed 0 bases and J shed 11 bases, with 13 bases lying between them. This CDR3 comprises 13 residues. The CDR3 reads CASSYSFGGVAFF. The CDR3 DNA follows: TGTGCCAGCAGTTACTCGTTCGGCGGCGTTGCTTTCTTT.

V and J are TRBV28 and TRBJ1-5; D remains ambiguous. Deletions cut 3 bases from V and 6 bases from J, with 6 bases between. The CDR3 totals 12 residues. Germline CDR1 and CDR2: MDHEN and SYDVKM. As DNA, the CDR3 is TGTGCCAGCAGTTTTCACATTCAGCCCCAGCATTTT. Encoded protein: CASSFHIQPQHF.

This clone was counted once. The chain is built from TRBV28 and TRBJ1-4; D gene uncertain. Deletions cut 3 bases from V and 7 bases from J, with 12 bases between. CDR1 and CDR2 (germline): MDHEN, SYDVKM. The CDR3 consists of 14 residues. CDR3 loop: CASSFSMESEKLFF. The CDR3 nucleotides are TGTGCCAGCAGTTTCTCCATGGAGAGTGAAAAACTGTTTTTT.

The V call is TRBV12-5, the J call TRBJ2-7, with 12 bases aligning to TRBD1. Germline V gene lookup returns CDR1 LGHNT and CDR2 FRNRAP. The V and J ends lost 2 bases and 4 bases, in that order; junction bases with no gene match: 12. This CDR3 is 18 amino acids long. In nucleotides, the CDR3 is TGTGCTAGTGGTTTGTACCCAACGGGACAGGGGGCTTTATACGAGCAGTACTTC. Translated: CASGLYPTGQGALYEQYF.

The chain joins TRBV28 to TRBJ2-1; D call uncertain. The CDR3 is 13 amino acids. Per germline, CDR1 MDHEN and CDR2 SYDVKM. The ends were cut back, 6 bases at V and 7 bases at J, with 13 bases in the middle. The CDR3 reads CASSSRSKNEQFF. DNA for the CDR3: TGTGCCAGCAGCAGCCGATCTAAGAATGAGCAGTTCTTC.

To note about this clone: At one boundary the junction diverges from the germline segment, which might be a read error. The chain is built from TRBV5-1 and TRBJ2-2; D assignment may be TRBD1 or TRBD2 (6 bases each). The germline V gene has CDR1 SGHRS and CDR2 YFSETQ. The CDR3 consists of 15 residues. The CDR3 protein is CASRFEGGTTGELFF. The CDR3 nucleotides read TGCGCCAGCCGCTTTGAAGGGGGGACCACCGGGGAGCTGTTTTTT.

This clone was counted a single time. V gene TRBV28 combines with J gene TRBJ2-3, with D hard to call. Trimming stripped 7 bases from V and 7 bases from J, with 9 bases between. Looked up from germline, CDR1 is MDHEN and CDR2 is SYDVKM. CDR3 size: 11 residues. The CDR3 protein is CASTSEYTQYF. The CDR3 DNA sequence: TGTGCCAGCACCAGTGAGTATACGCAGTATTTT.

The chain joins TRBV6-5 to TRBJ1-4; D remains unclear. From germline, CDR1 is MNHEY and CDR2 SVGAGI. The CDR3 consists of 15 residues. Trimming stripped 6 bases from V and 0 bases from J, with 11 bases between. The CDR3 DNA reads TGTGCCAGCAGCGCCCAGCGGGCAACTAATGAAAAACTGTTTTTT. Translation: CASSAQRATNEKLFF.

The CDR3 DNA follows: TGCAGTGCTGGCATCAGGCCCCAGCATTTT. This gives the protein CSAGIRPQHF. The genes are TRBV20-1 and TRBJ1-5; D is unresolved. V was shortened by 5 bases and J by 9 bases, with 8 bases between the two germline ends. Per the germline V gene, CDR1 is DFQATT and CDR2 is SNEGSKA (reference sequence). This CDR3 has 10 residues.

The chain joins TRBV20-1 to TRBJ2-2; D call uncertain. The germline V and J ends were trimmed by 3 bases and 6 bases, with 17 bases remaining between them. Germline V CDR1 and CDR2: DFQATT, SNEGSKA (reference sequence). This CDR3 is built from 15 residues. This CDR3 reads CSASLLSTPAGELFF. CDR3 nucleotide sequence: TGCAGTGCTAGTCTGTTGAGCACGCCGGCCGGGGAGCTGTTTTTT.

CDR3 in DNA: TGTGCCAGCAGCTTAGGACAGGGGGCGGACGGCTACACCTTC. Translated: CASSLGQGADGYTF. This chain connects TRBV7-9 to TRBJ1-2, with TRBD1 identical over 10 bases. The ends lost 1 base at V and 8 bases at J; junction bases unmatched: 4. The CDR3 covers 14 residues. CDR1 is SEHNR, CDR2 FQNEAQ, per germline (reference sequence). The full variable domain, its missing parts supplied by reference TRBV7-9 and TRBJ1-2, is DTGVSQNPRHKITKRGQNVTFRCDPISEHNRLYWYRQTLGQGPEFLTYFQNEAQLEKSRLLSDRFSAERPKGSFSTLEIQRTEQGDSAMYLCASSLGQGADGYTFGSGTRLTVV.

The rearrangement uses TRBV29-1 and TRBJ1-2, with 9 bases lining up with TRBD1. Germline values: CDR1 SQVTM, CDR2 ANQGSEA. V lost 6 bases, J lost 6 bases, and 2 bases stayed unmatched. The CDR3 sequence is 11 residues long. CDR3 nucleotide sequence: TGCAGCGTGGGACAGGGACATGGCTACACCTTC. It yields the protein CSVGQGHGYTF.

This rearrangement joins TRBV7-3 to TRBJ2-3; 13 nucleotides match TRBD2. This CDR3 is 17 amino acids long. CDR1 is SGHTA, CDR2 FQGTGA, per germline. J lost 4 bases, V lost 4 bases, and 8 bases had no gene match. In nucleotides, the CDR3 is TGTGCCAGCAGCTCCGGGACTAGCGGGACTCCCCCAGATACGCAGTATTTT. This gives the protein CASSSGTSGTPPDTQYF.

The rearrangement links TRBV4-2 to TRBJ1-1; TRBD1 is a possible D gene (6 bases). The V end was cut by 0 bases, the J end by 0 bases, with 14 bases between. The CDR3 spans 17 residues. CDR1 and CDR2 (germline): LGHNA, YNFKEQ. The CDR3 bases are TGTGCCAGCAGCCAAGAGGTCAGCGGGGGCATGAACACTGAAGCTTTCTTT. Translating it yields CASSQEVSGGMNTEAFF.

This sequence joins TRBV6-1 and TRBJ2-3; perhaps D is TRBD1 or TRBD2 (5 bases each). The germline V and J ends were trimmed by 1 base and 2 bases, with 10 bases remaining between them. CDR1 is MNHNS, CDR2 SASEGT, per germline. The CDR3 totals 15 residues. The CDR3 loop is CASSEVIGATDTQYF. CDR3 bases: TGTGCCAGCAGTGAAGTCATCGGGGCCACAGATACGCAGTATTTT.

CDR3 sequence: CASSQARASWGYTF. CDR3 sequence (DNA): TGTGCCAGCAGCCAAGCTAGGGCATCATGGGGCTACACCTTC. The chain has TRBV3-1 (or the pseudogene TRBV3-2) and TRBJ1-2; no reliable D call. Germline-derived CDR1 and CDR2 are LGHDT and YNNKEL (reference sequence). The CDR3 is 14 amino acids. Trimming pared 1 base from V and 8 bases from J, leaving 14 bases between.